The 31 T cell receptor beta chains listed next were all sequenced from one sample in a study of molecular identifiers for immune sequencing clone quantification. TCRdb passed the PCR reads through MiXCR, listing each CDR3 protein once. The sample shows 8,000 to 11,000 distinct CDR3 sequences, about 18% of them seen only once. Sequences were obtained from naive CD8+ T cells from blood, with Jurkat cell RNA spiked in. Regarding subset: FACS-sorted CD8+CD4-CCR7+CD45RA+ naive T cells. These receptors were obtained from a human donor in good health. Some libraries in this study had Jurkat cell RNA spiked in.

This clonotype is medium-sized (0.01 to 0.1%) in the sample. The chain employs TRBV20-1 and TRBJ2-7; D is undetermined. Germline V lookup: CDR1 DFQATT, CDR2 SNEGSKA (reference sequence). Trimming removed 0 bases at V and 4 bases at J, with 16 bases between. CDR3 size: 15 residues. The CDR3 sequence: CSARDVQTAKYEQYF. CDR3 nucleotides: TGCAGTGCTAGAGATGTCCAAACGGCAAAGTACGAGCAGTACTTC.

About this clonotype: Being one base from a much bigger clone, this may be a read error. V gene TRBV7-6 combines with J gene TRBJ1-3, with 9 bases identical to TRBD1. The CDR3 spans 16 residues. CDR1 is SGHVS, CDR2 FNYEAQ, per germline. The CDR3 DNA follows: TGTGCCAGCAGTCTGCTTGGGACAGGGCATGGAAACACCTTATATTTT. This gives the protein CASSLLGTGHGNTLYF.

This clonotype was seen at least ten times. The DNA for the CDR3 is TGTGCCAGCAGATACCAGGGACTTTTAGCCTACGAGCAGTACTTC. This gives the protein CASRYQGLLAYEQYF. The chain employs TRBV27 and TRBJ2-7; D might be TRBD2 (6 bases). The CDR3 loop spans 15 amino acids. Trimming shortened V by 6 bases and J by 2 bases, and 17 bases separated the two germline ends. Germline V gene data show CDR1 as MNHEY and CDR2 as SMNVEV (reference sequence).

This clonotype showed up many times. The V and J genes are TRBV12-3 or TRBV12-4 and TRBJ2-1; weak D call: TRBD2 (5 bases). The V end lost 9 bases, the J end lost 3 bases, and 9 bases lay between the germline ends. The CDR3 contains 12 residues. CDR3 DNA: TGTGCCAGTCGCGGACTCTACAATGAGCAGTTCTTC. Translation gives CASRGLYNEQFF.

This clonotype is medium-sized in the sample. For the CDR3, the DNA is TGTGCCAGCAGCATTACGTCGCCCGGGGAGCTGTTTTTT. It specifies CASSITSPGELFF. V usage is TRBV7-6 and J usage is TRBJ2-2; D unresolved. The V gene's germline CDR1 is SGHVS and CDR2 FNYEAQ. The germline V and J ends were trimmed by 5 bases and 6 bases, with 10 bases remaining between them. This CDR3 has 13 amino acids.

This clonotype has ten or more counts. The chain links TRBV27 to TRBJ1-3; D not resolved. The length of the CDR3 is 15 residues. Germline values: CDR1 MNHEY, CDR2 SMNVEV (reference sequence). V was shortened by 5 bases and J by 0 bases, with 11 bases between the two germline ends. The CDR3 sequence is CASSDRPYSGNTIYF. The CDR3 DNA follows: TGTGCCAGCAGTGACCGCCCGTACTCTGGAAACACCATATATTTT.

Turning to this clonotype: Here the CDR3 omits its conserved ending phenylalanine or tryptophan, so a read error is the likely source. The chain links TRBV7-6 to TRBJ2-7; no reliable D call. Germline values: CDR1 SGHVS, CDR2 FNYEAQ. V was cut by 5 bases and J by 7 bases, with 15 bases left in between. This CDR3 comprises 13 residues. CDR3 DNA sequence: TGTGCCAGCAGCGTAGTAGCCCCGGAGGAGCAGTACTAC. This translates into CASSVVAPEEQYY.

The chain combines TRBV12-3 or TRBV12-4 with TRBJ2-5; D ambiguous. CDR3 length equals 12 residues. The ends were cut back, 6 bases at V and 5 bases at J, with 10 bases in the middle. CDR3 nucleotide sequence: TGTGCCAGCAGCCCCTCCAGGGAGACCCAGTACTTC. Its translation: CASSPSRETQYF.

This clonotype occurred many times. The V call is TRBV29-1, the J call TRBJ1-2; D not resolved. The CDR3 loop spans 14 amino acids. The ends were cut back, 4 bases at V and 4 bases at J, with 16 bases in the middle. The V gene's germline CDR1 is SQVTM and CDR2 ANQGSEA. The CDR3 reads CSVGQAATSYGYTF. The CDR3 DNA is TGCAGCGTTGGCCAGGCAGCTACCAGCTATGGCTACACCTTC.

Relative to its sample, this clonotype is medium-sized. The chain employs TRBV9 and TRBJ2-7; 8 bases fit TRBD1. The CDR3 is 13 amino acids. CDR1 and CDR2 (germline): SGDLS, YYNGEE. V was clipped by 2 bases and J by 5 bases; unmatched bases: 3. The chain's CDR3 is CASSVTGAHEQYF. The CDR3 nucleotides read TGTGCCAGCAGCGTGACAGGGGCCCACGAGCAGTACTTC.

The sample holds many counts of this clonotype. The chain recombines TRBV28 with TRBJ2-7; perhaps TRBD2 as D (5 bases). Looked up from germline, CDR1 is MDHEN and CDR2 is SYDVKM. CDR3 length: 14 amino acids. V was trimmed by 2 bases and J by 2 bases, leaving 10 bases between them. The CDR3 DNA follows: TGTGCCAGCAGTTTAGTAGCGCCCACCTACGAGCAGTACTTC. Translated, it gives CASSLVAPTYEQYF.

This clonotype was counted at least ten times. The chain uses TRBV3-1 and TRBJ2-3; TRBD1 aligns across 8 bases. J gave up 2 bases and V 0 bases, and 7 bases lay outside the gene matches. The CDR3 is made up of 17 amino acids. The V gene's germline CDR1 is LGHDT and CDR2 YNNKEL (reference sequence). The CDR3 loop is CASSQDLAGQDTDTQYF. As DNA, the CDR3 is TGTGCCAGCAGCCAAGATCTCGCGGGACAGGACACAGATACGCAGTATTTT.

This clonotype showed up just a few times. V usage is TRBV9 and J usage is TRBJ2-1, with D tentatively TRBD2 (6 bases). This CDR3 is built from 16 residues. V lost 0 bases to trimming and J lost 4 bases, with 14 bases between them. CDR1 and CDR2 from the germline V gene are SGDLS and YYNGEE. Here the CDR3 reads CASSVGRGIRYNEQFF. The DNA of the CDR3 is TGTGCCAGCAGCGTAGGTCGGGGGATCCGGTACAATGAGCAGTTCTTC.

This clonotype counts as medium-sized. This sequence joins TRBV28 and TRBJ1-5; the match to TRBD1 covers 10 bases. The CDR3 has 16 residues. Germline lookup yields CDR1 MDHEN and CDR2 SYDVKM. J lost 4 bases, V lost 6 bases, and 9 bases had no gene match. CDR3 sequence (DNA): TGTGCCAGCAGCCTCATCGGGACAGGGGAAAATCAGCCCCAGCATTTT. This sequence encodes CASSLIGTGENQPQHF. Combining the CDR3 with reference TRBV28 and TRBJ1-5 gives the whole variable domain DVKVTQSSRYLVKRTGEKVFLECVQDMDHENMFWYRQDPGLGLRLIYFSYDVKMKEKGDIPEGYSVSREKKERFSLILESASTNQTSMYLCASSLIGTGENQPQHFGDGTRLSIL.

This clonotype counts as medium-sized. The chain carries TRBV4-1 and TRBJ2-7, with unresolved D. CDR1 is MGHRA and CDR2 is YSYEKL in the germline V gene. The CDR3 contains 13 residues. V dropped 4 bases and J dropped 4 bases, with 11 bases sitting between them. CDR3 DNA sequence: TGCGCCAGCAGCCCGAGTAGCTGGTACGAGCAGTACTTC. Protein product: CASSPSSWYEQYF.

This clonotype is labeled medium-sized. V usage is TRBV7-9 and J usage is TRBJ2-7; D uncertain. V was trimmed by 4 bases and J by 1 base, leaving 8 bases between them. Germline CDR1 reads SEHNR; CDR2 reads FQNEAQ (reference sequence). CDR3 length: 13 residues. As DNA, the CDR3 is TGTGCCAGCAGCTCGACCGGATCCTACGAGCAGTACTTC. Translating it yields CASSSTGSYEQYF.

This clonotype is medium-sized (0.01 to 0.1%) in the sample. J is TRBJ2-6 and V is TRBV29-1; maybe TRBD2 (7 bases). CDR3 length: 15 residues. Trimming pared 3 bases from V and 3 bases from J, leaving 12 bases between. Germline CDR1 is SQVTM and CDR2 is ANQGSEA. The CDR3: CSVESGGDGANVLTF. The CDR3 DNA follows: TGCAGCGTTGAGTCGGGGGGCGATGGGGCCAACGTCCTGACTTTC.

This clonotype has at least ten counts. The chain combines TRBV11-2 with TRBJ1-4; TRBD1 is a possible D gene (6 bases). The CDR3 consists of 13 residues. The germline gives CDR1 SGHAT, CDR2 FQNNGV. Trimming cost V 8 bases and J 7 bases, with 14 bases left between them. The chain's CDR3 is CASSPGHSEKLFF. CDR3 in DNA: TGTGCCAGCTCCCCGGGACACTCTGAAAAACTGTTTTTT. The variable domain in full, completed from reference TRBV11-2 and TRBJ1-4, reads EAGVAQSPRYKIIEKRQSVAFWCNPISGHATLYWYQQILGQGPKLLIQFQNNGVVDDSQLPKDRFSAERLKGVDSTLKIQPAKLEDSAVYLCASSPGHSEKLFFGSGTQLSVL.

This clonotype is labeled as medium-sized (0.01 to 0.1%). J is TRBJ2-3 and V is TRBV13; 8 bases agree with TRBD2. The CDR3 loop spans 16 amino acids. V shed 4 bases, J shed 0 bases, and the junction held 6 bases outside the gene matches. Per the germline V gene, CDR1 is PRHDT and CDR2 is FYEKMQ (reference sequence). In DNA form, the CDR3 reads TGTGCCAGCAGCTCACTAGCGGAAGGAAGCACAGATACGCAGTATTTT. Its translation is CASSSLAEGSTDTQYF.

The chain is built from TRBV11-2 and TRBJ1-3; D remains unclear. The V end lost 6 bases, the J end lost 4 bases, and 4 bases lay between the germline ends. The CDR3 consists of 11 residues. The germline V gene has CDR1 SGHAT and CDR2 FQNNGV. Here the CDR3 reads CASRAGNTIYF. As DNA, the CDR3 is TGTGCCAGCAGGGCAGGAAACACCATATATTTT.

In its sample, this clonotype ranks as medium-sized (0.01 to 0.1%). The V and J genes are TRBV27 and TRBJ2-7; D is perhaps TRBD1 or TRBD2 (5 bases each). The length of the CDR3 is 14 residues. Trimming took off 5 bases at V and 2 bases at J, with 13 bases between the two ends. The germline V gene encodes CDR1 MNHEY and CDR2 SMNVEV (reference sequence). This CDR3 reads CASSPRDPAYEQYF. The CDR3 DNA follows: TGTGCCAGCAGTCCCCGGGACCCGGCCTACGAGCAGTACTTC.

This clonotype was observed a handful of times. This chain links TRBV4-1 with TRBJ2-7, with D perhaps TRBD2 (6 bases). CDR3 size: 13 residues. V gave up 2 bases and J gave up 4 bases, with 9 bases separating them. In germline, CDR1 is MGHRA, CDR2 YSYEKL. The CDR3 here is CASSQSTSYEQYF. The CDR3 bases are TGCGCCAGCAGCCAATCGACTAGTTACGAGCAGTACTTC.

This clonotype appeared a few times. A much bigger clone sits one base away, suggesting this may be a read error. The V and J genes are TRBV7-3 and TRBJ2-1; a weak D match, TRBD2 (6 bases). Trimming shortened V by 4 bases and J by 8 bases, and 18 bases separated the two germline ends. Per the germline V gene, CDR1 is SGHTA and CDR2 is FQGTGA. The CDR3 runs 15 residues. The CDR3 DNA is TGTGCCAGCAGCTCTATTCTAGCGCCTTACGATGAGCAGTTCTTC. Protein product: CASSSILAPYDEQFF.

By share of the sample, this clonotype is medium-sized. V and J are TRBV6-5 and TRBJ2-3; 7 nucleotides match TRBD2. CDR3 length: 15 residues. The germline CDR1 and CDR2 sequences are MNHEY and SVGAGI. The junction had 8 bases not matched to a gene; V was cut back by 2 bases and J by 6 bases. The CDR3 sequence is CASSYEGGPGDTQYF. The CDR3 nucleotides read TGTGCCAGCAGTTACGAGGGAGGGCCAGGGGATACGCAGTATTTT.

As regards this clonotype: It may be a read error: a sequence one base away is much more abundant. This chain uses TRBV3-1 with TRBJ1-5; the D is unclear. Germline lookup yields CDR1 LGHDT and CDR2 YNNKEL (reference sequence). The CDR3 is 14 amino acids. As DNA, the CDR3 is TGTGCCCGCAGCCAAGCAGACGGGAATCAGCCCCAGCATTTT. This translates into CARSQADGNQPQHF.

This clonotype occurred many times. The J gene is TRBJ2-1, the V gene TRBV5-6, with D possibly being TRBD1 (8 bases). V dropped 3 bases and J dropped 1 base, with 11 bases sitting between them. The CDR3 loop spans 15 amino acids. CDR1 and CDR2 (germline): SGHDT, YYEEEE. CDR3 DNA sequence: TGTGCCAGCAGCTCACAGGGGGGGTCCTACAATGAGCAGTTCTTC. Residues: CASSSQGGSYNEQFF.

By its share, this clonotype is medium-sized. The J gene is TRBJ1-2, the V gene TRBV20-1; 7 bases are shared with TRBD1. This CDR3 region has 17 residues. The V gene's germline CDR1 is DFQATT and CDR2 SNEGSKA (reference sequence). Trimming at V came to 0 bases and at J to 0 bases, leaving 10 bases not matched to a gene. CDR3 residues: CSARDFGRGTPNYGYTF. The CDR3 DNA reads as TGCAGTGCTAGAGATTTCGGCAGGGGGACCCCTAACTATGGCTACACCTTC.

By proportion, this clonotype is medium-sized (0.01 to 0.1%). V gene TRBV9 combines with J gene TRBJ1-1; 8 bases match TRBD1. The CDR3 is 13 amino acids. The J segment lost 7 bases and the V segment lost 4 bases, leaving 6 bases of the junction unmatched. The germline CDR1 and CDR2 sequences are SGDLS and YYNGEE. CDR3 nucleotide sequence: TGTGCCAGCAGCCCCCATGGACAGGGTGAAGCTTTCTTT. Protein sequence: CASSPHGQGEAFF.

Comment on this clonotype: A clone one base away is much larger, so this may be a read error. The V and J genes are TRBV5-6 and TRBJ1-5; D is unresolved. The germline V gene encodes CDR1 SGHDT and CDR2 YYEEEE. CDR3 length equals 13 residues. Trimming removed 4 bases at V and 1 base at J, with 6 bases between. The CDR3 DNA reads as TGTGCCAGCAGCCCCGCGAGCAATCAGCCCCAGCATTTT. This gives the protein CASSPASNQPQHF.

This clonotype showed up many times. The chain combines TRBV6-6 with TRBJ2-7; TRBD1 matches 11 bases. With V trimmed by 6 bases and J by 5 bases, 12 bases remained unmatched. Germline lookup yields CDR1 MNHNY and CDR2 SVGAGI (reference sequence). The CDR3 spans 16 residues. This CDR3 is CASSPADRGRINEQYF. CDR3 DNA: TGTGCCAGCAGCCCCGCGGACAGGGGGCGCATAAACGAGCAGTACTTC.

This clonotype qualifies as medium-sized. The CDR3 is CAGDSSFTDTQYF. The CDR3 DNA reads as TGTGCCGGGGACAGTAGCTTCACAGATACGCAGTATTTT. The chain links TRBV27 to TRBJ2-3, with 7 bases that match TRBD1. The CDR3 extends over 13 amino acids. Germline V gene lookup returns CDR1 MNHEY and CDR2 SMNVEV (reference sequence). With V trimmed by 11 bases and J by 2 bases, 7 bases remained unmatched.